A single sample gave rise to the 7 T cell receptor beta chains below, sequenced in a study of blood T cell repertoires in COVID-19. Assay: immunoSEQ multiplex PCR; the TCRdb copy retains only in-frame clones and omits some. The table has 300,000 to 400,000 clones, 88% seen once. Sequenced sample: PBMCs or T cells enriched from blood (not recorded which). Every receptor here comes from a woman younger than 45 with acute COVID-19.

CDR3 region: CASRPSEKNTEAFF. In DNA, the CDR3 is TGTGCCAGTCGTCCATCGGAGAAGAACACTGAAGCTTTCTTT. This rearrangement joins TRBV27 to TRBJ1-1; no clear D gene. The CDR3 has 14 residues. The germline V gene has CDR1 MNHEY and CDR2 SMNVEV (reference sequence). V was trimmed by 9 bases and J by 1 base, leaving 15 bases between them.

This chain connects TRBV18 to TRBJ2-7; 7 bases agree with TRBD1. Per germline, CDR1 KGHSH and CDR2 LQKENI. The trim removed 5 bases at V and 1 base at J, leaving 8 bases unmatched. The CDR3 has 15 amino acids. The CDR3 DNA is TGTGCCAGCTCAGCCACGAGACAGGGATCCTACGAGCAGTACTTC. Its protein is CASSATRQGSYEQYF. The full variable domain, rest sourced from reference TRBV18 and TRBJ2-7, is NAGVMQNPRHLVRRRGQEARLRCSPMKGHSHVYWYRQLPEEGLKFMVYLQKENIIDESGMPKERFSAEFPKEGPSILRIQQVVRGDSAAYFCASSATRQGSYEQYFGPGTRLTVT.

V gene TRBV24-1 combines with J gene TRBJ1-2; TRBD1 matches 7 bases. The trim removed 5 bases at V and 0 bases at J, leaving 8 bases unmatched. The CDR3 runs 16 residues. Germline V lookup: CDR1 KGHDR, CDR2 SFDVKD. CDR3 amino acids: CATSGGGARSNYGYTF. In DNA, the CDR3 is TGTGCCACCAGTGGAGGGGGCGCGAGGTCTAACTATGGCTACACCTTC.

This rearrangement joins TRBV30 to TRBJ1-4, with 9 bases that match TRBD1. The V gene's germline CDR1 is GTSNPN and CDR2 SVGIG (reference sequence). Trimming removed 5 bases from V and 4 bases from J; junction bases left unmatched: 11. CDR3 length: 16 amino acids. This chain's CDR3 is CAWGQKTGGGNEKLFF. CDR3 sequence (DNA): TGTGCCTGGGGTCAAAAAACAGGGGGCGGTAATGAAAAACTGTTTTTT.

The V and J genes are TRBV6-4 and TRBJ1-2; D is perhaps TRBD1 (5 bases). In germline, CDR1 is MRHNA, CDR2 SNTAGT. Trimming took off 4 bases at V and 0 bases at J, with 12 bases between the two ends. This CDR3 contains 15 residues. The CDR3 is CASSVSGASNYGYTF. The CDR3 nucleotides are TGTGCCAGCAGTGTGAGCGGGGCCTCTAACTATGGCTACACCTTC.

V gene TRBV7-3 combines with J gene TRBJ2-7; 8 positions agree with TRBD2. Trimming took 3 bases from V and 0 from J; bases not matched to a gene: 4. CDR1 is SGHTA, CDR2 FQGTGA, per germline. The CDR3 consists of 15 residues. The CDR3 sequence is CASSLRGDLSYEQYF. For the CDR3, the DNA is TGTGCCAGCAGCTTGCGGGGGGATCTCTCCTACGAGCAGTACTTC.

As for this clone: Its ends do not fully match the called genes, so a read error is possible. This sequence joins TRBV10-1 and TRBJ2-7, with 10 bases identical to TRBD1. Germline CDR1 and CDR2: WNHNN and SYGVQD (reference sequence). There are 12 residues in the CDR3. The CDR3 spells CASSDPGQGKHF. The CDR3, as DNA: TGCGCCAGCAGTGACCCGGGACAGGGGAAGCACTTC.